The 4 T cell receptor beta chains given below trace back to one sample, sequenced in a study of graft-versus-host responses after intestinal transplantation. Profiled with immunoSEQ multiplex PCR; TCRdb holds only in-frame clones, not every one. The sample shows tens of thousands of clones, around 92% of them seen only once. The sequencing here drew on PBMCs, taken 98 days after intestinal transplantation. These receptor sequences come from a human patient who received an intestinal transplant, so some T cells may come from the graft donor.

Written as DNA, the CDR3 is TGCAGCGTTGGGACAGGGCAAAACATTCAGTACTTC. Translation: CSVGTGQNIQYF. The chain joins TRBV29-1 to TRBJ2-4, with TRBD1 matching over 8 bases. CDR3 length: 12 amino acids. Germline V gene sequence: CDR1 SQVTM, CDR2 ANQGSEA. J was trimmed by 5 bases and V by 4 bases; bases with no gene match: 1.

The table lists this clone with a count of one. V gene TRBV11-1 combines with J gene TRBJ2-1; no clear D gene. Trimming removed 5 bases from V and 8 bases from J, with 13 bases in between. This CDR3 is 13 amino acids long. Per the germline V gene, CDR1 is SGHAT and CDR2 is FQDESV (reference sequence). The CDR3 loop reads CASSPNLGHEQFF. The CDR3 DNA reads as TGTGCCAGCAGCCCCAATCTTGGGCATGAGCAGTTCTTC.

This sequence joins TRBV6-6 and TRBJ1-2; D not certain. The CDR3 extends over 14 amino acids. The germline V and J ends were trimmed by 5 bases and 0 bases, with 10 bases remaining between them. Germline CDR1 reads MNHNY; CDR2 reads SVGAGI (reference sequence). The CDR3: CASSDGIANYGYTF. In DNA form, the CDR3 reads TGTGCCAGCAGTGATGGGATTGCTAACTATGGCTACACCTTC.

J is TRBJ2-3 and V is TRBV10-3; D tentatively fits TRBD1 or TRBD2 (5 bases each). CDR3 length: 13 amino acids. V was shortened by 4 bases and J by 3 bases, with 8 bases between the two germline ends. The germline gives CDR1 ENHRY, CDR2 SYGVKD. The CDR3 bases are TGTGCCATCAGTGCTGGGGGAACAGATACGCAGTATTTT. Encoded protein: CAISAGGTDTQYF.